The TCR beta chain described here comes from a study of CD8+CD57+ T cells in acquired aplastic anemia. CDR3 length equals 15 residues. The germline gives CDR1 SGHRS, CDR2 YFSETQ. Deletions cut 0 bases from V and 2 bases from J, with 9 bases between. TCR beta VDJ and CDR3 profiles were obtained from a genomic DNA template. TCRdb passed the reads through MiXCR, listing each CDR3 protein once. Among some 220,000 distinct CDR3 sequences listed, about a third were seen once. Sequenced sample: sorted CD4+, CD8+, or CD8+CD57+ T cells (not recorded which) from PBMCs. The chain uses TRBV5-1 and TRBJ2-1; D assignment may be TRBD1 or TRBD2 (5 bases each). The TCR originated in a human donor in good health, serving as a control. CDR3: CASSLGGSPYNEQFF. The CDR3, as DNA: TGCGCCAGCAGCTTGGGGGGGAGCCCCTACAATGAGCAGTTCTTC. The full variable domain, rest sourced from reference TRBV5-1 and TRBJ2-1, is KAGVTQTPRYLIKTRGQQVTLSCSPISGHRSVSWYQQTPGQGLQFLFEYFSETQRNKGNFPGRFSGRQFSNSRSEMNVSTLELGDSALYLCASSLGGSPYNEQFFGPGTRLTVL.